This T cell receptor beta chain was sequenced for a study of metastatic and nonmetastatic thyroid tumors. Looking at the study overall: The comparison covered peripheral blood and tumor or nodule tissue in malignant and benign thyroid patients.

TCRdb recomputed clones from the PCR reads via MiXCR. The repertoire holds 72,000 or so clones, 18% seen once, with 10% to 15% in the top ten. Not a single patient had been given any form of treatment at any point before undergoing thyroid surgery. Many counts were recorded for this clone. Germline values: CDR1 MNHNS, CDR2 SASEGT. V shed 6 bases and J 2 bases; nucleotides not matched to a gene: 5. The CDR3 extends over 15 amino acids. V gene TRBV6-1 combines with J gene TRBJ2-7; 12 nucleotides agree with TRBD2. The sequenced material came from blood. This TCR came from a female donor with papillary thyroid cancer or a benign thyroid nodule (not recorded which). Some clones in this sample may be carry-over from other donors' samples. CDR3: CASRLTSGRAYEQYF. The CDR3 bases are TGTGCCAGCAGGTTGACTAGCGGGAGAGCCTACGAGCAGTACTTC.